The T cell receptor beta chain described here comes from a study of blood T cell repertoires in COVID-19. For the study at large: The study drew acute and convalescent COVID-19 samples from the United States, Italy and Spain.

Germline V lookup: CDR1 SEHNR, CDR2 FQNEAQ (reference sequence). V dropped 5 bases and J dropped 6; count of bases not matched to a gene: 14. CDR3 size: 16 residues. Clones were sequenced by immunoSEQ multiplex PCR, and TCRdb holds only the in-frame ones, with some missing. The sample includes some 100,000 clones, 85% to 90% of them seen just once. The source is a human donor with active COVID-19. The donor label of this sample is uncertain. The source material was peripheral blood. The chain is built from TRBV7-9 and TRBJ2-7, with 9 bases lining up with TRBD2. The CDR3 reads CASSRPTAGGGGEQYF. The DNA of the CDR3 is TGTGCCAGCAGCAGACCGACAGCGGGGGGAGGTGGCGAGCAGTACTTC. The full variable domain, its missing parts supplied by reference TRBV7-9 and TRBJ2-7, is DTGVSQNPRHKITKRGQNVTFRCDPISEHNRLYWYRQTLGQGPEFLTYFQNEAQLEKSRLLSDRFSAERPKGSFSTLEIQRTEQGDSAMYLCASSRPTAGGGGEQYFGPGTRLTVT.